The next 14 T cell receptor beta chains were all read from a single sample in a study of blood T cell repertoires in COVID-19. Data came from immunoSEQ multiplex PCR; TCRdb stores just in-frame clones and leaves some out. The sample has some 62,000 clones, roughly 80% seen once. The sequencing sample was made of peripheral blood. The receptors stem from an elderly woman with active or convalescent COVID-19.

This clone was counted once. This chain connects TRBV6-1 to TRBJ2-1; TRBD2 aligns across 14 bases. Looked up from germline, CDR1 is MNHNS and CDR2 is SASEGT. Trimming at V came to 1 base and at J to 7 bases, leaving 6 bases not matched to a gene. The CDR3 runs to 17 residues. CDR3 amino acids: CASSEGTSGGLGNEQFF. DNA for the CDR3: TGTGCCAGCAGTGAAGGGACTAGCGGGGGGCTGGGGAATGAGCAGTTCTTC.

This chain links TRBV7-9 with TRBJ1-2, with unresolved D. Trimming stripped 3 bases from V and 2 bases from J, with 4 bases between. This CDR3 has 12 amino acids. Germline assignment: CDR1 SEHNR and CDR2 FQNEAQ (reference sequence). As DNA, the CDR3 is TGTGCCAGCAGCTTTGAGAACTATGGCTACACCTTC. Translation: CASSFENYGYTF.

The chain has TRBV6-5 and TRBJ2-7; TRBD2 is a possible D gene (6 bases). This CDR3 is 13 amino acids long. Trimming shortened V by 8 bases and J by 5 bases, and 16 bases separated the two germline ends. CDR1 and CDR2 from the germline V gene are MNHEY and SVGAGI. CDR3 bases: TGTGCCAGCGGGAGGCAGGGTACCCACGAGCAGTACTTC. Amino acids: CASGRQGTHEQYF.

The rearrangement uses TRBV19 and TRBJ1-6; 9 bases match TRBD1. Germline assignment: CDR1 LNHDA and CDR2 SQIVND (reference sequence). The trim removed 2 bases at V and 2 bases at J, leaving 1 base unmatched. This CDR3 contains 16 residues. The CDR3 sequence is CASSITGGAYNSPLHF. In nucleotides, the CDR3 is TGTGCCAGTAGTATAACAGGGGGCGCCTATAATTCACCCCTCCACTTT.

This clone occurred a few times. V usage is TRBV6-5 and J usage is TRBJ1-1, with TRBD1 as a possible D gene (5 bases). From germline, CDR1 is MNHEY and CDR2 SVGAGI. V was shortened by 2 bases and J by 7 bases, with 11 bases between the two germline ends. This CDR3 comprises 13 residues. The CDR3 protein is CASSYPGTFEAFF. The CDR3 DNA reads TGTGCCAGCAGTTACCCCGGGACTTTTGAAGCTTTCTTT.

The genes are TRBV5-1 and TRBJ1-2; 7 bases are a match to TRBD1. The CDR3 is 15 amino acids. J was trimmed by 2 bases and V by 0 bases; bases with no gene match: 4. Per germline, CDR1 SGHRS and CDR2 YFSETQ. The CDR3 reads CASSLVTGENYGYTF. CDR3 DNA: TGCGCCAGCAGCTTGGTCACAGGGGAGAACTATGGCTACACCTTC. Looking up the rest from reference TRBV5-1 and TRBJ1-2 gives the full variable domain: KAGVTQTPRYLIKTRGQQVTLSCSPISGHRSVSWYQQTPGQGLQFLFEYFSETQRNKGNFPGRFSGRQFSNSRSEMNVSTLELGDSALYLCASSLVTGENYGYTFGSGTRLTVV.

The genes are TRBV3-1 (or the pseudogene TRBV3-2) and TRBJ1-1; D gene unclear. V dropped 0 bases and J dropped 8 bases, with 10 bases sitting between them. The CDR3 spans 13 residues. The V gene's germline CDR1 is LGHDT and CDR2 YNNKEL (reference sequence). The CDR3 DNA reads TGTGCCAGCAGCCAAGATTGGGCGGGAGAAGCTTTCTTT. Translated: CASSQDWAGEAFF.

The chain employs TRBV19 and TRBJ1-2; D not certain. Germline V gives CDR1 LNHDA, CDR2 SQIVND (reference sequence). CDR3 size: 13 residues. Trimming shortened V by 9 bases and J by 8 bases, and 19 bases separated the two germline ends. CDR3 sequence (DNA): TGTGCCAGCGGGTATGGCAGCGGGTTAGGCTACACCTTC. The encoded protein is CASGYGSGLGYTF.

The rearrangement uses TRBV18 and TRBJ2-7, with TRBD2 identical over 7 bases. This CDR3 has 14 amino acids. The J segment lost 6 bases and the V segment lost 0 bases, leaving 5 bases of the junction unmatched. The germline V gene has CDR1 KGHSH and CDR2 LQKENI. The CDR3 DNA reads TGTGCCAGCTCACCACCGACGGGGGGAATCGAGCAGTACTTC. Translated, it gives CASSPPTGGIEQYF.

This clone turned up a few times. The chain joins TRBV6-5 to TRBJ1-2, with D perhaps matching TRBD1 (5 bases). The V and J ends lost 0 bases and 5 bases respectively, with 16 bases between them. CDR1 is MNHEY, CDR2 SVGAGI, per germline. The CDR3 runs 16 residues. The CDR3 nucleotides read TGTGCCAGCAGTTACTCGGGCCAGGGAGGCGGATATGGCTACACCTTC. Encoded protein: CASSYSGQGGGYGYTF.

The table lists this clone with a few counts. DNA for the CDR3: TGTGCCAGTAGGGCACAGGGGGAAGGGAACACTGAAGCTTTCTTT. This encodes CASRAQGEGNTEAFF. The chain employs TRBV19 and TRBJ1-1; TRBD1 matches at 8 bases. V lost 6 bases and J lost 1; bases outside the gene matches: 7. Per germline, CDR1 LNHDA and CDR2 SQIVND (reference sequence). The CDR3 is 15 amino acids.

The V and J genes are TRBV12-2 and TRBJ2-3; TRBD1, the D gene given by the table, was not confirmed from the DNA. TRBV12-2 represents a pseudogene. The CDR3 covers 21 residues. CDR3 coding DNA: TGTGCAAGTCGCTTACCGAAAAACCGGGACAGGGGACCATCTAGCACAGATACGCAGTATTTT. Encoded protein: CASRLPKNRDRGPSSTDTQYF.

The chain combines TRBV19 with TRBJ1-2; D gene uncertain. Germline V gene sequence: CDR1 LNHDA, CDR2 SQIVND (reference sequence). The CDR3 totals 14 residues. V was trimmed by 1 base and J by 4 bases, leaving 10 bases between them. The CDR3 DNA follows: TGTGCCAGTAGTATAGGAGGGATGACCTATGGCTACACCTTC. Translation: CASSIGGMTYGYTF.

V is TRBV11-3 and J is TRBJ2-1; tentative D call: TRBD1 (6 bases). Per germline, CDR1 SGHNT and CDR2 YENEEA. CDR3 length: 15 amino acids. V lost 5 bases and J lost 5, with 16 bases in between. CDR3 nucleotides: TGTGCCAGCAGCCCGAGACGGACAGTCGACAATGAGCAGTTCTTC. The encoded protein is CASSPRRTVDNEQFF.